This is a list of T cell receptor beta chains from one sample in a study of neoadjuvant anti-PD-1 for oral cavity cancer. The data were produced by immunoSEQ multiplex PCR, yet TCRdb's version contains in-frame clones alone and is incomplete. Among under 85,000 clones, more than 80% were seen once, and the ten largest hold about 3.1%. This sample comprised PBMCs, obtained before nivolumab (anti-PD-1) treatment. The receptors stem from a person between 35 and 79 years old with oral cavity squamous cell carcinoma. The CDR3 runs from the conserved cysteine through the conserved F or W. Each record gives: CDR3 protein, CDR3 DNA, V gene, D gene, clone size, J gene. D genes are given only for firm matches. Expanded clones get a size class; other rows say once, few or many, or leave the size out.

CASSRGGLGGDGYTF	TGTGCCAGCAGCCGTGGGGGCCTTGGGGGAGATGGCTACACCTTC	TRBV7-2	NA	NA	TRBJ1-2
CASSLFGGEHQPQHF	TGCGCCAGCAGCTTATTCGGGGGCGAACATCAGCCCCAGCATTTT	TRBV5-1	NA	NA	TRBJ1-5
CASSRTSYEQFF	TGTGCCAGCAGCCGAACTAGTTATGAGCAGTTCTTC	TRBV6-6	NA	once	TRBJ2-1
CASSPGGQETQYF	TGTGCCAGCAGCCCGGGAGGTCAAGAGACCCAGTACTTC	TRBV27	TRBD2	NA	TRBJ2-5
CASVPAGGEADTDNEQFF	TGTGCCAGCGTACCGGCCGGGGGGGAAGCGGATACTGACAATGAGCAGTTCTTC	TRBV2	TRBD2	NA	TRBJ2-1
CASSMAQGETQYF	TGTGCCAGTAGTATGGCTCAGGGGGAGACCCAGTACTTC	TRBV19	NA	NA	TRBJ2-5
CASGSVNVSGELFF	TGTGCTAGCGGGAGTGTTAATGTAAGCGGGGAGCTGTTTTTT	TRBV7-7	TRBD2	NA	TRBJ2-2
CAWTFGGAQEQYF	TGTGCCTGGACTTTCGGGGGGGCGCAAGAGCAGTACTTC	TRBV30	TRBD2	NA	TRBJ2-7
CASSLPPRGNYGYTF	TGTGCCAGCAGTTTACCCCCCAGGGGTAACTATGGCTACACCTTC	TRBV28	NA	NA	TRBJ1-2
CAWSIRDTQYF	TGTGCCTGGAGTATCAGAGATACGCAGTATTTT	TRBV30	NA	NA	TRBJ2-3
CASSLASGLTYEQYF	TGCGCCAGCAGCTTGGCCTCGGGACTAACCTACGAGCAGTACTTC	TRBV5-1	TRBD2	NA	TRBJ2-7
CASSLRALYGYTF	TGTGCCAGCAGCTTGAGGGCTCTCTATGGCTACACCTTC	TRBV7-2	NA	NA	TRBJ1-2
CASSPQGASNQPQHF	TGTGCCAGCAGTCCTCAGGGGGCAAGCAATCAGCCCCAGCATTTT	TRBV6-5	TRBD1	NA	TRBJ1-5
CASSPGRSSYNEQFF	TGTGCCAGCAGCCCCGGCAGGAGCTCCTACAATGAGCAGTTCTTC	TRBV7-9	NA	NA	TRBJ2-1